The 30 T cell receptor beta chains below all came from one sample that was sequenced in a study of T cell responses to AZD1222 COVID-19 vaccine. The data were produced by immunoSEQ multiplex PCR, yet TCRdb's version contains in-frame clones alone and is incomplete. The top ten hold roughly 25% of the sample, which has around 180,000 clones, more than 75% seen once. Sequencing was performed on peripheral blood, taken 28 days after the second AZD1222 dose. The origin of the receptors is an adult who received the AZD1222 COVID-19 vaccine.

The V call is TRBV5-4, the J call TRBJ2-7, with a tentative D call TRBD2 (5 bases). Germline V gene sequence: CDR1 SGHNT, CDR2 YYREEE (reference sequence). The CDR3 contains 14 residues. V was pared by 4 bases and J by 3 bases, with 14 bases between. The CDR3: CASSPHSGIYEQYF. The CDR3, as DNA: TGTGCCAGCAGCCCCCACAGCGGAATCTACGAGCAGTACTTC.

The chain carries TRBV6-6 and TRBJ2-2, with 10 nucleotides matching TRBD2. V gave up 6 bases and J gave up 1 base; unmatched junction bases: 5. Germline V lookup: CDR1 MNHNY, CDR2 SVGAGI (reference sequence). The CDR3 extends over 16 amino acids. DNA for the CDR3: TGTGCCAGCAGACCGCGACTAGCGGGGAACACCGGGGAGCTGTTTTTT. Translation gives CASRPRLAGNTGELFF.

This chain joins TRBV12-3 or TRBV12-4 and TRBJ1-1; D is unresolved. This CDR3 has 13 residues. Trimming cost V 0 bases and J 0 bases, with 2 bases left between them. This CDR3 reads CASSLAMNTEAFF. Here the CDR3 DNA reads TGTGCCAGCAGTTTAGCAATGAACACTGAAGCTTTCTTT.

The gene calls are TRBV18 and TRBJ1-6, with 10 bases identical to TRBD1. J was trimmed by 3 bases and V by 3 bases; bases with no gene match: 5. This CDR3 spans 17 amino acids. From germline, CDR1 is KGHSH and CDR2 LQKENI. The CDR3 region is CASSPMTGGYYNSPLHF. In DNA, the CDR3 is TGTGCCAGCTCACCGATGACAGGGGGCTACTATAATTCACCCCTCCACTTT.

The chain combines TRBV9 with TRBJ2-7; D may correspond to TRBD1 or TRBD2 (6 bases each). The CDR3 is 16 residues long. V gave up 0 bases and J gave up 5 bases, with 18 bases separating them. The germline V gene encodes CDR1 SGDLS and CDR2 YYNGEE. The CDR3 region is CASSVDPGAVSDEQYF. CDR3 in DNA: TGTGCCAGCAGCGTAGACCCGGGGGCGGTATCCGACGAGCAGTACTTC.

A few counts support this clone. The gene calls are TRBV7-2 and TRBJ2-2, with 11 bases that match TRBD2. J gave up 4 bases and V 4 bases, and 5 bases lay outside the gene matches. The CDR3 loop spans 16 amino acids. Germline V gives CDR1 SGHTA, CDR2 FQGNSA. The CDR3 protein is CASSSSGLAVTGELFF. The CDR3, as DNA: TGTGCCAGCAGCTCGTCGGGACTAGCGGTCACCGGGGAGCTGTTTTTT.

This clone was detected many times. The chain combines TRBV4-1 with TRBJ2-4; no definite D call. Trimming shortened V by 4 bases and J by 0 bases, and 7 bases separated the two germline ends. This CDR3 region has 14 residues. CDR1 and CDR2 (germline): MGHRA, YSYEKL. CDR3 in amino acids: CASSLALAKNIQYF. CDR3 nucleotides: TGCGCCAGCAGCCTAGCTCTAGCCAAAAACATTCAGTACTTC.

J is TRBJ2-7 and V is TRBV4-2; the D is unclear. V lost 3 bases and J lost 3, with 12 bases in between. The CDR3 is 14 residues long. Germline V lookup: CDR1 LGHNA, CDR2 YNFKEQ. In DNA, the CDR3 is TGTGCCAGCAGCCAGGCGGCCCAGAACTACGAGCAGTACTTC. As protein: CASSQAAQNYEQYF.

The J gene is TRBJ1-2, the V gene TRBV28; 7 positions agree with TRBD1. CDR1 is MDHEN, CDR2 SYDVKM, per germline. The J segment lost 1 base and the V segment lost 5 bases, leaving 4 bases of the junction unmatched. The length of the CDR3 is 14 residues. The CDR3 sequence: CASSRTGGNYGYTF. CDR3 bases: TGTGCCAGCAGTAGGACAGGAGGTAACTATGGCTACACCTTC.

The CDR3 reads CASSLVRGLDFEQYF. Here the CDR3 DNA reads TGTGCCAGCAGCTTAGTTAGGGGTTTAGACTTCGAGCAGTACTTC. The rearrangement uses TRBV7-2 and TRBJ2-7, with a tentative D call TRBD1 (5 bases). V lost 1 base and J lost 6, with 16 bases in between. The germline CDR1 and CDR2 sequences are SGHTA and FQGNSA. This CDR3 is built from 15 residues.

The chain's CDR3 is CASRIQGGSNQPQHF. The DNA for the CDR3 is TGTGCCAGCAGGATACAGGGTGGTAGCAATCAGCCCCAGCATTTT. The V call is TRBV28, the J call TRBJ1-5; D is perhaps TRBD1 (6 bases). Trimming stripped 6 bases from V and 0 bases from J, with 12 bases between. Germline assignment: CDR1 MDHEN and CDR2 SYDVKM. The CDR3 spans 15 residues.

In its sample, this clone was seen a few times. The chain is built from TRBV30 and TRBJ1-2; D gene unclear. V was clipped by 6 bases and J by 0 bases, with 11 bases between them. The CDR3 contains 13 residues. CDR1 and CDR2 from the germline V gene are GTSNPN and SVGIG (reference sequence). Here the CDR3 reads CACPRQSNYGYTF. The CDR3 bases are TGTGCCTGTCCCAGGCAGTCTAACTATGGCTACACCTTC.

The CDR3 loop is CASSWGLAGGRTGELFF. The CDR3, as DNA: TGTGCCAGCAGCTGGGGACTAGCGGGAGGCCGAACCGGGGAGCTGTTTTTT. J is TRBJ2-2 and V is TRBV7-2, with 15 bases that match TRBD2. V shed 4 bases and J 5 bases; nucleotides not matched to a gene: 5. CDR1 is SGHTA, CDR2 FQGNSA, per germline. The CDR3 length is 17 residues.

V usage is TRBV12-3 or TRBV12-4 and J usage is TRBJ2-7; no firm D call. The V gene lost 1 base and the J gene lost 3 bases, with 7 bases spanning the gap. This CDR3 has 13 residues. The CDR3 spells CASSLGSLYEQYF. CDR3 bases: TGTGCCAGCAGTTTAGGGTCCCTCTACGAGCAGTACTTC.

The gene calls are TRBV10-3 and TRBJ1-2; D remains ambiguous. With 0 bases removed from V and 8 bases from J, the gap between germline ends came to 10 bases. Looked up from germline, CDR1 is ENHRY and CDR2 is SYGVKD. CDR3 length: 13 amino acids. This chain's CDR3 is CAISESEARGYTF. As DNA, the CDR3 is TGTGCCATCAGTGAGTCGGAGGCTAGAGGCTACACCTTC.

This sequence joins TRBV6-4 and TRBJ2-1; TRBD2 aligns across 10 bases. The germline gives CDR1 MRHNA, CDR2 SNTAGT. This CDR3 contains 16 residues. The junction had 9 bases not matched to a gene; V was cut back by 3 bases and J by 7 bases. DNA of the CDR3: TGTGCCAGCAGTGAAAAAGCGGGAGGGGAATCTAATGAGCAGTTCTTC. Amino acid sequence: CASSEKAGGESNEQFF.

The CDR3 bases are TGTGCCAGCAGTATCCTAGCGGGACCTGACAATGAGCAGTTCTTC. Its protein product is CASSILAGPDNEQFF. The V and J genes are TRBV28 and TRBJ2-1; 9 nucleotides agree with TRBD2. The V and J ends lost 5 bases and 5 bases, in that order; junction bases with no gene match: 7. Per germline, CDR1 MDHEN and CDR2 SYDVKM. The length of the CDR3 is 15 residues.

V gene TRBV7-2 combines with J gene TRBJ2-7, with a weak D call TRBD2 (5 bases). The CDR3 covers 15 residues. The V end was cut by 4 bases, the J end by 0 bases, with 13 bases between. The germline V gene has CDR1 SGHTA and CDR2 FQGNSA. In DNA, the CDR3 is TGTGCCAGCAGCTCGGGATGGGGTCGCTCCTACGAGCAGTACTTC. Protein product: CASSSGWGRSYEQYF.

The count of this clone is one. The J gene is TRBJ2-3, the V gene TRBV7-6, with TRBD2 matching 8 bases. The V gene end was trimmed by 5 bases and the J gene end by 2 bases; junction bases not matched to a gene: 9. The CDR3 extends over 16 amino acids. Per germline, CDR1 SGHVS and CDR2 FNYEAQ. The CDR3, as DNA: TGTGCCAGCAGCCCATCGGGGGGGATACCCACAGATACGCAGTATTTT. Translation: CASSPSGGIPTDTQYF.

This clone has only a few counts. The V gene is TRBV3-1 (or the pseudogene TRBV3-2), the J gene TRBJ2-2, with D unclear. The CDR3 is 17 amino acids. Trimming removed 1 base at V and 6 bases at J, with 18 bases between. Germline lookup yields CDR1 LGHDT and CDR2 YNNKEL (reference sequence). CDR3 coding DNA: TGTGCCAGCAGCCAAGTTGTAGGGTTGGTTGGAGCCGGGGAGCTGTTTTTT. It encodes CASSQVVGLVGAGELFF.

The rearrangement joins TRBV5-4 to TRBJ2-7; D is possibly TRBD1 or TRBD2 (6 bases each). The germline CDR1 and CDR2 sequences are SGHNT and YYREEE (reference sequence). V was shortened by 3 bases and J by 5 bases, with 18 bases between the two germline ends. The CDR3 is 15 amino acids. The CDR3 loop is CASSSLLGGRDEQYF. The DNA for the CDR3 is TGTGCCAGCAGCTCCCTCCTGGGGGGCCGCGACGAGCAGTACTTC.

This clone was counted a single time. The rearrangement joins TRBV7-2 to TRBJ1-5, with 8 bases fitting TRBD1. The V and J ends lost 1 base and 3 bases, in that order; junction bases with no gene match: 8. CDR1 and CDR2 from the germline V gene are SGHTA and FQGNSA. This CDR3 has 17 residues. This CDR3 is CASSLGVRQGNNQPQHF. Written as DNA, the CDR3 is TGTGCCAGCAGCTTAGGAGTGCGACAGGGGAACAATCAGCCCCAGCATTTT.

The gene calls are TRBV27 and TRBJ2-1; 12 bases map to TRBD2. Germline trimming cut 8 bases from V and 7 bases from J; bases unmatched to any gene: 24. This CDR3 is built from 20 residues. In germline, CDR1 is MNHEY, CDR2 SMNVEV (reference sequence). In nucleotides, the CDR3 is TGTGCCAGCCTCATCAGGCCAGAGCCTAGCGGGAGGGCCGGGCGGAATGAGCAGTTCTTC. Protein: CASLIRPEPSGRAGRNEQFF.

This chain connects TRBV11-2 to TRBJ1-6; possibly TRBD1 for D (6 bases). Germline CDR1 SGHAT, CDR2 FQNNGV. V lost 5 bases and J 10 bases, leaving 18 bases between the germline ends. This CDR3 has 15 residues. In DNA form, the CDR3 reads TGTGCCAGCAGCCCTTGGGCAGGGGAGAGCTCACCCCTCCACTTT. Translated, it gives CASSPWAGESSPLHF.

The chain links TRBV18 to TRBJ2-6; 8 nucleotides align to TRBD2. The CDR3 consists of 18 residues. From germline, CDR1 is KGHSH and CDR2 LQKENI. Trimming cost V 6 bases and J 0 bases; bases outside gene matches: 10. CDR3 amino acids: CASSRPRAGGSGANVLTF. The CDR3 DNA reads TGTGCCAGCTCTCGACCTAGGGCGGGGGGCTCTGGGGCCAACGTCCTGACTTTC.

Here the CDR3 reads CASSDARDNSPLHF. Here the CDR3 DNA reads TGTGCCAGCAGTGATGCCAGGGATAATTCACCCCTCCACTTT. The rearrangement uses TRBV2 and TRBJ1-6, with D possibly being TRBD1 (5 bases). CDR3 length equals 14 residues. Trimming took off 3 bases at V and 5 bases at J, with 8 bases between the two ends. The germline gives CDR1 SNHLY, CDR2 FYNNEI.

J is TRBJ2-7 and V is TRBV5-1; perhaps TRBD2 as D (5 bases). The germline V and J ends were trimmed by 4 bases and 2 bases, with 7 bases remaining between them. Germline assignment: CDR1 SGHRS and CDR2 YFSETQ. The CDR3 runs 12 residues. The chain's CDR3 is CASSRGPYEQYF. Here the CDR3 DNA reads TGCGCCAGCAGCAGAGGGCCCTACGAGCAGTACTTC.

V and J are TRBV9 and TRBJ2-3, with 7 bases lining up with TRBD2. Trimming took 2 bases from V and 0 from J; bases not matched to a gene: 3. Germline V gene data show CDR1 as SGDLS and CDR2 as YYNGEE. The CDR3 length is 15 residues. The CDR3 sequence: CASSVAGVSTDTQYF. The CDR3, as DNA: TGTGCCAGCAGCGTGGCGGGAGTGAGCACAGATACGCAGTATTTT.

This clone was recorded once. This sequence joins TRBV19 and TRBJ2-1; 14 bases are a match to TRBD2. Trimming removed 1 base from V and 9 bases from J; junction bases left unmatched: 5. This CDR3 is 16 amino acids long. Germline V CDR1 and CDR2: LNHDA, SQIVND (reference sequence). The CDR3 DNA is TGTGCCAGTAGTATAGGGAGACTAGCGGGAGGGCGTGAGCAGTTCTTC. Its protein is CASSIGRLAGGREQFF.

This chain joins TRBV5-1 and TRBJ2-3, with 14 nucleotides matching TRBD2. Germline CDR1 and CDR2: SGHRS and YFSETQ. J gave up 5 bases and V 4 bases, and 3 bases lay outside the gene matches. This CDR3 comprises 15 residues. This CDR3 reads CASSAGLAGVDTQYF. In nucleotides, the CDR3 is TGCGCCAGCAGCGCGGGACTAGCGGGAGTAGATACGCAGTATTTT.